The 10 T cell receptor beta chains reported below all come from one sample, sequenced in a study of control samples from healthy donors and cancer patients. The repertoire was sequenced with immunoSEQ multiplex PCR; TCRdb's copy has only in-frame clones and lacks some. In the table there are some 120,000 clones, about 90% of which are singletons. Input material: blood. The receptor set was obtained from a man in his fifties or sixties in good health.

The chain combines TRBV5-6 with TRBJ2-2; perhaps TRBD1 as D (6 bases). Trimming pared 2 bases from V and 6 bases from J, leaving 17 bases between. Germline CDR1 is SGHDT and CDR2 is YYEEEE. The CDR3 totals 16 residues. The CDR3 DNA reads TGTGCCAGCAGCTTCGGTCAGGGGACGGTGGCCGGGGAGCTGTTTTTT. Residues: CASSFGQGTVAGELFF. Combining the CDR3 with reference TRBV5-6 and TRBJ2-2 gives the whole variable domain DAGVTQSPTHLIKTRGQQVTLRCSPKSGHDTVSWYQQALGQGPQFIFQYYEEEERQRGNFPDRFSGHQFPNYSSELNVNALLLGDSALYLCASSFGQGTVAGELFFGEGSRLTVL.

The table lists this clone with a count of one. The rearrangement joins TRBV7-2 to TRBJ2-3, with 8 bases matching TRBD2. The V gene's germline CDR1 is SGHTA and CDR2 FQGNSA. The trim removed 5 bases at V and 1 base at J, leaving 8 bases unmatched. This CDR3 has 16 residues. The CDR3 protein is CASSRGGQGGTDTQYF. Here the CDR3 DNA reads TGTGCCAGCAGCCGGGGGGGGCAGGGTGGCACAGATACGCAGTATTTT.

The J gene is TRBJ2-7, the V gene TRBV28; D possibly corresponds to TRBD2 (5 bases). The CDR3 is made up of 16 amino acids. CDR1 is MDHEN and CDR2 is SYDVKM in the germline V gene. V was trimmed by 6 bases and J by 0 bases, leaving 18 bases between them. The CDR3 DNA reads TGTGCCAGCAGGATGGCGGGCCCCTTGTACTCCTACGAGCAGTACTTC. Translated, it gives CASRMAGPLYSYEQYF.

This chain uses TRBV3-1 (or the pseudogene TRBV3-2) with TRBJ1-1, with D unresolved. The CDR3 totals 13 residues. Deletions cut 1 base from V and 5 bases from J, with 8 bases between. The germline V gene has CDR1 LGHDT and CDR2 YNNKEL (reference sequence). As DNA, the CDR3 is TGTGCCAGCAGCCAAGTAAGGCCGACTGAAGCTTTCTTT. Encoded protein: CASSQVRPTEAFF.

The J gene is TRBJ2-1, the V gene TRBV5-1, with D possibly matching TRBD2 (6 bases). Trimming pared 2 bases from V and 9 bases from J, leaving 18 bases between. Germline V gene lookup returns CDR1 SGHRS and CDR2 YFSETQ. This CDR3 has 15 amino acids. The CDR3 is CASSLSSKAGGEQFF. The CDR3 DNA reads TGCGCCAGCAGCTTATCTTCCAAGGCCGGGGGTGAGCAGTTCTTC.

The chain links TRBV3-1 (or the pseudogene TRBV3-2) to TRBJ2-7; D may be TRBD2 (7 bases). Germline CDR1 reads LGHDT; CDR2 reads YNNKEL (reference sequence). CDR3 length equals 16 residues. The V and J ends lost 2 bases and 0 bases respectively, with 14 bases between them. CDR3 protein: CASSQIGGAVSYEQYF. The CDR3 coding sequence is TGTGCCAGCAGCCAAATTGGGGGGGCTGTCTCCTACGAGCAGTACTTC.

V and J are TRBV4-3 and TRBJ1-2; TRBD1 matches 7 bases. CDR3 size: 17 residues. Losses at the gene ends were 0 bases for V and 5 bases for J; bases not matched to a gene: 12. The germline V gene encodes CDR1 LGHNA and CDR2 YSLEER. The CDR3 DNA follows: TGCGCCAGCAGCCAAGAGCTACGACAGGGCCAGGAGTATGGCTACACCTTC. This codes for CASSQELRQGQEYGYTF.

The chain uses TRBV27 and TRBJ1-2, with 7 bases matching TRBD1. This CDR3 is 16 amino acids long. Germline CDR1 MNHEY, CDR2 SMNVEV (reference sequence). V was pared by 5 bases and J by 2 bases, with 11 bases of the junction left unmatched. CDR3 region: CASSRAGTDFNYGYTF. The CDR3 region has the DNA TGTGCCAGCAGTCGAGCCGGGACAGATTTCAACTATGGCTACACCTTC.

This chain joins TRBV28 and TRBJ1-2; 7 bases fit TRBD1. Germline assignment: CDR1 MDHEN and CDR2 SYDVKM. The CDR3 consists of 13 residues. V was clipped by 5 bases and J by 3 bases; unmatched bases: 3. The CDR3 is CASSPGTDYGYTF. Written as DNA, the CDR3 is TGTGCCAGCAGTCCCGGGACAGACTATGGCTACACCTTC.

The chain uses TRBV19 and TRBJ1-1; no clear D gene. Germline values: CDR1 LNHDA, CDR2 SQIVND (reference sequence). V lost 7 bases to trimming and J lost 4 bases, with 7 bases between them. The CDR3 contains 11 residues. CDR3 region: CASISATEAFF. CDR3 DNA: TGTGCCAGTATCTCCGCCACTGAAGCTTTCTTT.